Below are 9 T cell receptor beta chains sequenced from a single sample in a study of blood T cell repertoires in COVID-19. The protocol was immunoSEQ multiplex PCR, while the TCRdb copy is restricted to in-frame clones and leaves out a portion. The sample consists of about 170,000 clones, approximately 86% of them appearing once. The sequenced sample was peripheral blood. The receptors shown here come from a woman aged 80 or older with COVID-19, enrolled during active disease.

V and J are TRBV5-1 and TRBJ2-5, with a possible D match to TRBD2 (5 bases). The CDR3 totals 14 residues. Germline-derived CDR1 and CDR2 are SGHRS and YFSETQ. V lost 1 base to trimming and J lost 5 bases, with 12 bases between them. The CDR3 loop is CASSLNGDSETQYF. The CDR3 nucleotides read TGCGCCAGCAGCTTGAACGGGGATTCGGAGACCCAGTACTTC.

The V and J genes are TRBV9 and TRBJ2-2; TRBD2 matches at 7 bases. V lost 4 bases and J lost 6; bases outside the gene matches: 6. The CDR3 is 14 amino acids. Germline-derived CDR1 and CDR2 are SGDLS and YYNGEE. DNA of the CDR3: TGTGCCAGCAGCTGGAGGGAGGGAGCCGGGGAGCTGTTTTTT. It codes for CASSWREGAGELFF.

This clone has only one observation. The V call is TRBV10-3, the J call TRBJ1-3; 7 bases line up with TRBD1. Germline CDR1 ENHRY, CDR2 SYGVKD. This CDR3 comprises 15 residues. CDR3: CGTSNSGRGFNTIYF. CDR3 nucleotides: TGTGGCACATCGAACAGTGGCAGGGGGTTTAACACCATATATTTT.

V is TRBV6-1 and J is TRBJ1-5; D is possibly TRBD1 (5 bases). Germline CDR1 and CDR2: MNHNS and SASEGT. Deletions cut 0 bases from V and 5 bases from J, with 20 bases between. The CDR3 has 18 residues. The CDR3 region is CASSEAWGTTRPDQPQHF. The CDR3 DNA follows: TGTGCCAGCAGTGAAGCTTGGGGGACTACTAGGCCCGATCAGCCCCAGCATTTT.

This clone was seen a handful of times. This chain connects TRBV28 to TRBJ1-2; 7 bases match TRBD1. Germline values: CDR1 MDHEN, CDR2 SYDVKM. CDR3 size: 12 residues. V lost 3 bases, J lost 6 bases, and 1 base stayed unmatched. CDR3 protein: CASSFGTDGYTF. The CDR3 nucleotides are TGTGCCAGCAGTTTCGGGACAGATGGCTACACCTTC.

The chain carries TRBV6-5 and TRBJ1-1; 7 bases line up with TRBD1. Germline V gene lookup returns CDR1 MNHEY and CDR2 SVGAGI. The CDR3 runs 12 residues. The V and J ends lost 11 bases and 7 bases, in that order; junction bases with no gene match: 10. The CDR3 nucleotides read TGTGCCGGACGACAGGGAGACGGTGAAGCTTTCTTT. Translating it yields CAGRQGDGEAFF.

This sequence joins TRBV6-6 and TRBJ1-1; 8 bases are a match to TRBD1. J lost 7 bases, V lost 0 bases, and 4 bases had no gene match. The CDR3 sequence is 14 residues long. Germline V lookup: CDR1 MNHNY, CDR2 SVGAGI (reference sequence). CDR3 coding DNA: TGTGCCAGCAGTTACTCCGGGACAGGCCTTGAAGCTTTCTTT. This sequence encodes CASSYSGTGLEAFF.

This clone has just a few counts. This chain joins TRBV21-1 and TRBJ2-7; TRBD2 is the table's D call and was not checked against the DNA. TRBV21-1 is designated a pseudogene. The CDR3 runs to 13 residues. CDR3 in DNA: TGTGCCACCCCGACTAGCGAGACCTACGAGCAGTACTTC. It specifies CATPTSETYEQYF.

The chain recombines TRBV7-6 with TRBJ2-5; tentative D call: TRBD1 (7 bases). CDR1 SGHVS and CDR2 FNYEAQ come from the germline V gene. Trimming pared 5 bases from V and 5 bases from J, leaving 9 bases between. The CDR3 is made up of 12 amino acids. This chain's CDR3 is CASSQGGETQYF. The CDR3 nucleotides are TGTGCCAGCAGCCAGGGGGGTGAGACCCAGTACTTC.